A single sample is the source of the 15 T cell receptor beta chains below, sequenced in a study of cytomegalovirus exposure and HLA in healthy donors. Both 60 Vbeta primers and 13 Jbeta primers went into the PCR. Only in-frame clones appear in the TCRdb table, and some are missing; sequencing was by immunoSEQ multiplex PCR. The table records about 150,000 clones, around 79% of them present only once. The specimen sequenced was PBMCs. Receptor source: a male donor in good health and CMV-seronegative.

V usage is TRBV7-2 and J usage is TRBJ2-1; 14 bases align to TRBD2. The CDR3 loop spans 14 amino acids. J was trimmed by 15 bases and V by 5 bases; bases with no gene match: 9. CDR1 and CDR2 (germline): SGHTA, FQGNSA. The CDR3 DNA reads TGTGCCAGCAGCCCGGGACTAGCGGGGGATGGGCTGTTCTTC. Its translation: CASSPGLAGDGLFF.

The V gene is TRBV25-1, the J gene TRBJ1-2; 7 bases map to TRBD1. Germline V gene sequence: CDR1 MGHDK, CDR2 SYGVNS. This CDR3 is built from 16 residues. The J segment lost 8 bases and the V segment lost 3 bases, leaving 15 bases of the junction unmatched. The CDR3 is CASSDAKQGPRSGYTF. The DNA of the CDR3 is TGTGCCAGCAGTGACGCAAAACAGGGGCCCCGAAGCGGCTACACCTTC.

The chain's CDR3 is CSVEAGIPSGELFF. DNA for the CDR3: TGCAGCGTTGAGGCAGGGATCCCCTCCGGGGAGCTGTTTTTT. The V call is TRBV29-1, the J call TRBJ2-2; tentative D call: TRBD1 (5 bases). The V gene lost 3 bases and the J gene lost 6 bases, with 14 bases spanning the gap. Germline-derived CDR1 and CDR2 are SQVTM and ANQGSEA. The CDR3 loop spans 14 amino acids.

This clone was detected a few times. The CDR3 DNA reads as TGCGCCAGCAGCTGGGGGGGACAAGTAAAAACCGGGGAGCTGTTTTTT. This encodes CASSWGGQVKTGELFF. The chain combines TRBV5-1 with TRBJ2-2, with D perhaps TRBD2 (7 bases). CDR1 is SGHRS, CDR2 YFSETQ, per germline. V shed 3 bases and J shed 5 bases, with 17 bases lying between them. This CDR3 has 16 amino acids.

The J gene is TRBJ1-1, the V gene TRBV6-4, with D tentatively TRBD1 (6 bases). Deletions cut 6 bases from V and 10 bases from J, with 18 bases between. Germline CDR1 is MRHNA and CDR2 is SNTAGT. The CDR3 has 13 amino acids. The CDR3 DNA reads as TGTGCCAGCAGCGGAGAAGCCACAGGGCGAGCTTTCTTT. The encoded protein is CASSGEATGRAFF.

This clone was seen more than once but under ten times. This rearrangement joins TRBV4-1 to TRBJ1-6; TRBD1 is a possible D gene (5 bases). In germline, CDR1 is MGHRA, CDR2 YSYEKL. Trimming left V 0 bases short and J 5 bases short, with 8 bases between. This CDR3 region has 15 residues. This CDR3 reads CASSQDAGNNSPLHF. CDR3 DNA sequence: TGCGCCAGCAGCCAAGATGCAGGGAATAATTCACCCCTCCACTTT.

This clone rates as medium-sized. The chain carries TRBV27 and TRBJ2-1, with unresolved D. Germline values: CDR1 MNHEY, CDR2 SMNVEV (reference sequence). Trimming took 0 bases from V and 3 from J, leaving 9 bases between them. CDR3 length equals 15 residues. The CDR3 sequence: CASSLSSPLYNEQFF. The DNA of the CDR3 is TGTGCCAGCAGTTTATCTAGCCCCCTCTACAATGAGCAGTTCTTC.

In DNA form, the CDR3 reads TGTGCCAGCATGGGCAGGCCGTACACTGAAGCTTTCTTT. Translated, it gives CASMGRPYTEAFF. This chain uses TRBV6-5 with TRBJ1-1; D gene ambiguous. The V gene's germline CDR1 is MNHEY and CDR2 SVGAGI. The CDR3 loop spans 13 amino acids. The ends were cut back, 7 bases at V and 3 bases at J, with 12 bases in the middle.

The genes are TRBV27 and TRBJ2-5, with D possibly being TRBD1 (7 bases). The CDR3 has 14 residues. CDR1 MNHEY and CDR2 SMNVEV come from the germline V gene (reference sequence). V lost 6 bases, J lost 5 bases, and 16 bases lay in between. As DNA, the CDR3 is TGTGCCAGCAGAGGAGGGACAGCCTGGGAGACCCAGTACTTC. This encodes CASRGGTAWETQYF.

The rearrangement joins TRBV6-6 to TRBJ2-7, with 8 bases aligning to TRBD1. CDR1 is MNHNY and CDR2 is SVGAGI in the germline V gene (reference sequence). V shed 4 bases and J 8 bases; nucleotides not matched to a gene: 4. The CDR3 has 12 residues. The CDR3 bases are TGTGCCAGCAGTTCCGGACAGGGCAAGCAGTACTTC. Its protein is CASSSGQGKQYF.

V gene TRBV10-3 combines with J gene TRBJ2-1; D perhaps matches TRBD2 (5 bases). In germline, CDR1 is ENHRY, CDR2 SYGVKD. V was shortened by 2 bases and J by 4 bases, with 15 bases between the two germline ends. CDR3 length: 16 residues. The CDR3 DNA sequence: TGTGCCATCAGTGAGGTTCCAATGGGAGAGTACAATGAGCAGTTCTTC. Translated: CAISEVPMGEYNEQFF.

This clone was counted once. The rearrangement uses TRBV6-1 and TRBJ2-3; the D gene is possibly TRBD2 (5 bases). Germline-derived CDR1 and CDR2 are MNHNS and SASEGT. V lost 2 bases and J lost 5, with 14 bases in between. The CDR3 runs to 15 residues. Here the CDR3 reads CASSETPGLGDTQYF. The CDR3 coding sequence is TGTGCCAGCAGTGAAACCCCGGGGTTGGGAGATACGCAGTATTTT.

This chain joins TRBV19 and TRBJ1-2; 9 bases are shared with TRBD1. J was trimmed by 8 bases and V by 4 bases; bases with no gene match: 11. The CDR3 runs to 15 residues. Germline values: CDR1 LNHDA, CDR2 SQIVND (reference sequence). CDR3 in amino acids: CASSNHWTGDGGYTF. The DNA of the CDR3 is TGTGCCAGTAGTAATCACTGGACAGGGGATGGAGGCTACACCTTC.

This chain connects TRBV6-6 to TRBJ2-7; possibly TRBD2 for D (6 bases). Trimming cost V 0 bases and J 4 bases, with 13 bases left between them. The CDR3 spans 15 residues. Germline V CDR1 and CDR2: MNHNY, SVGAGI (reference sequence). CDR3: CASSYSAEGGYEQYF. The DNA of the CDR3 is TGTGCCAGCAGTTACTCGGCAGAGGGAGGTTACGAGCAGTACTTC.

This chain uses TRBV27 with TRBJ2-1, with TRBD2 as a possible D gene (7 bases). Germline assignment: CDR1 MNHEY and CDR2 SMNVEV (reference sequence). Trimming took 6 bases from V and 7 from J, leaving 16 bases between them. CDR3 length: 14 residues. CDR3 amino acids: CASSPTGGGNEQFF. The CDR3 nucleotides read TGTGCCAGCAGCCCGACGGGGGGCGGGAATGAGCAGTTCTTC.